This T cell receptor beta chain derives from a study of PD-L1 blockade in urothelial cancer (dated by TCRdb to the late 2010s). As for the study more broadly: Every patient began therapy around 2014 and was given atezolizumab 1,200 mg intravenously every 3 weeks. In the same patients, whole exome sequencing and RNA sequencing of pretreatment tumors were performed in addition to TCR sequencing. Pretreatment tumor samples and matched peripheral blood, collected serially before and after atezolizumab treatment, underwent TCR sequencing. The study, an exploratory multi-omic analysis, examined somatic, immune and clinical correlates of response to PD-L1 blockade with atezolizumab in urothelial cancer. An ECOG performance status of 0 or 1 was recorded for the patients, and 0 to 3 prior chemotherapy regimens had been received by the patients. Durable clinical benefit was achieved by nine patients and was not achieved by 20 patients. Progression-free survival longer than 6 months counted as durable clinical benefit, and TCR features were additionally tested against both progression-free and overall survival. Pretreatment blood TCR-seq was available for about 28 patients, at least one posttreatment blood collection was obtained for some 25 patients, and tumor TCR-seq was available for some 25 patients. Twenty-five of 29 patients were males with bladder-origin urothelial cancer, and about 65% of the roughly 30 reported a prior smoking history. Blood samples were analyzed 3 weeks after the start of treatment (second dose) and 6 weeks after the start of treatment. A median of about 150,000 T cells and 80,000 to 100,000 unique TCRs was obtained from blood samples, and a median clonality of approximately 0.086 was observed. General study outcomes and caveats: Because the sample size was small (n ≈ 30) and many of the analyses were exploratory, the results are meant to be hypothesis-generating. A pretreatment peripheral blood TCR clonality below the median was linked to improved progression-free and overall survival. Patients with durable benefit showed greater expansion of tumor-associated TCR clones in peripheral blood 3 weeks after starting treatment (n of about 20, p = 0.022).

As concerns this clone: This receptor's antigen is unknown. No quality values exist for individual bases; no much larger clone is one base distant. Other DNA sequences in the same sample also yield this CDR3.

CDR1 and CDR2 (MNHEY, SMNVEV) derive from the germline V gene (reference sequence). V lost 5 bases and J lost 2 bases; the stretch between them is 9 bases long. Spanning cysteine to phenylalanine, the CDR3 consists of 13 amino acids. Only CDR3 DNA remains: 39 bases, in frame from the first base. A total of roughly 31 patients with locally advanced or metastatic urothelial carcinoma, treated at Memorial Sloan Kettering on a trial protocol, made up the cohort. Peripheral blood mononuclear cells were collected pretreatment and during treatment, with between 1 and 8 total time points obtained per patient. The Qiagen DNeasy Blood extraction kit was used to purify genomic DNA from total PBMCs and tumor samples. PBMCs were collected pretreatment and during treatment and were isolated and stored as previously described. To estimate absolute template abundance from read counts, synthetic TCR analog templates were spiked into each PCR. The immunoSEQ assay used bias-controlled V and J gene primers to amplify TCRbeta CDR3 regions from genomic DNA. Sequencing of rearranged TCRbeta segments was performed at approximately 20X coverage. On the authors' methods: Sequencing errors were corrected by clustering, and CDR3s were annotated against IMGT so that V, D and J genes could be assigned. Downstream analyses used only productive TCRbeta rearrangements and left out out-of-frame or stop-codon sequences. Clonality was computed as one minus Shannon entropy normalized by the log of the number of unique productive sequences. Clones differing between time points or between blood and tumor were identified using Fisher's exact test with Benjamini-Hochberg correction, with an adjusted p below 0.01 applied as the threshold. TCRdb provides this immuneACCESS table in a form limited to in-frame rearrangements. Some clones are lacking; in checked studies, under half of them reflect an unresolved V gene, and why the rest are absent is not known. Clone size and the V and J calls come from that table; the DNA yielded D and trimming. This sample gives 70,000 or so clones in total; around 84% of them show up just once. The ten largest clones take up 4.7% of the sample.

The sequence came from a man aged 65-85 years with urothelial cancer. The sample here was PBMCs, taken around atezolizumab (anti-PD-L1) treatment. This chain is built from TRBV27 and TRBJ1-1; the D gene is not confidently resolved. In nucleotide form, the sequence is TGTGCCAGCAGTCTACGCTTCAACACTGAAGCTTTCTTT. Translated, this gives CASSLRFNTEAFF.